The 2 T cell receptor beta chains given below trace back to one sample, sequenced in a study of Ad26.COV2.S vaccination and SARS-CoV-2 variants. Treatment described: about 20 received Ad26.COV2.S at low or high dose, single or two shots; roughly five received placebo; per-sample allocation not given. At day 63 after the first vaccine or placebo injection, samples were drawn. Produced via immunoSEQ multiplex PCR; TCRdb's table is partial and in-frame only. The repertoire holds 380,000 or so clones, with roughly 80% as singletons. The sample in question was peripheral blood, obtained in a trial of Ad26.COV2.S vaccine versus placebo. These receptors originate from a person aged 18-60 years who received the Ad26.COV2.S COVID-19 vaccine or a placebo.

This clone was seen a few times. V gene TRBV19 combines with J gene TRBJ1-6; tentatively, D is TRBD1 (6 bases). Trimming stripped 5 bases from V and 10 bases from J, with 15 bases between. The length of the CDR3 is 14 residues. Germline CDR1 reads LNHDA; CDR2 reads SQIVND (reference sequence). In DNA form, the CDR3 reads TGTGCCAGTAGTTCCTGGACAGCGGGGTCACCCCTCCACTTT. Its translation is CASSSWTAGSPLHF.

The chain carries TRBV27 and TRBJ1-4; 10 bases match TRBD1. Germline assignment: CDR1 MNHEY and CDR2 SMNVEV (reference sequence). Trimming cost V 10 bases and J 2 bases; bases outside gene matches: 7. The length of the CDR3 is 15 residues. The CDR3 here is CAIQDRGWTNEKLFF. CDR3 nucleotides: TGTGCCATCCAGGACAGGGGGTGGACTAATGAAAAACTGTTTTTT.